These 9 T cell receptor beta chains share one sample of origin, sequenced in a study of shared clonotypes between healthy human individuals (dated by TCRdb to the early 2020s). Library creation used the immunoSEQ multiplex PCR assay. The immuneACCESS repertoire file appears here via TCRdb, limited to in-frame rearrangements. These files lack a portion of the clones; in checked studies, under half of the deficit traces to unresolved V genes, and the cause of the others is not known. For this sample the table gives roughly 2.1 million clones, of which roughly 91% were detected only once. Around 1.7% of the sample is in the top ten clones. CD8 naive samples were obtained by positive selection for CCR7 among CD45RO-negative cells, yielding a CD45RA+CCR7+ population from which TemRA cells were excluded. Sequencing was performed on naive CD8+ T cells from PBMCs. Interpreted using the paper, the cell subset or site label stands for: CD45RA+CCR7+. Receptors originate from a man aged 18 to 30 in good health. Some clones in this sample may be carry-over from other donors' samples.

The rearrangement uses TRBV27 and TRBJ2-3, with D unresolved. The V end was cut by 8 bases, the J end by 3 bases, with 15 bases between. Germline V lookup: CDR1 MNHEY, CDR2 SMNVEV (reference sequence). This CDR3 comprises 14 residues. CDR3: CASAAGDSTDTQYF. CDR3 nucleotides: TGTGCCAGCGCCGCTGGGGATAGTACAGATACGCAGTATTTT.

This clone was seen only once. The V and J genes are TRBV5-6 and TRBJ2-3; no reliable D call. V gave up 2 bases and J gave up 4 bases, with 8 bases separating them. Germline CDR1 and CDR2: SGHDT and YYEEEE. The CDR3 extends over 13 amino acids. As DNA, the CDR3 is TGTGCCAGCAGCTTAGGAAGGGCAGATACGCAGTATTTT. It is translated as CASSLGRADTQYF.

The chain couples TRBV7-9 to TRBJ2-1; TRBD2 might be the D (5 bases). CDR3 size: 15 residues. V was cut by 4 bases and J by 12 bases, with 22 bases left in between. Germline V gene lookup returns CDR1 SEHNR and CDR2 FQNEAQ (reference sequence). In DNA, the CDR3 is TGTGCCAGCAGCTCTTTAGCGAAAGTCCACTTGGGGCAGTTCTTC. Its protein is CASSSLAKVHLGQFF.

This clone is a singleton in its sample. This chain links TRBV29-1 with TRBJ2-1, with a tentative D call TRBD2 (7 bases). This CDR3 has 12 amino acids. CDR1 is SQVTM and CDR2 is ANQGSEA in the germline V gene. The V gene lost 7 bases and the J gene lost 10 bases, with 17 bases spanning the gap. The DNA for the CDR3 is TGCAGCGGTCCTGGGGGGGCCGGGGAGCAGTTCTTC. It translates to CSGPGGAGEQFF.

V and J are TRBV4-1 and TRBJ2-5; no firm D call. The CDR3 sequence is 12 residues long. Germline values: CDR1 MGHRA, CDR2 YSYEKL. Trimming removed 4 bases from V and 9 bases from J, with 12 bases in between. CDR3 sequence reads: CASSLPEGSQYF. CDR3 bases: TGCGCCAGCAGCCTACCTGAAGGGTCCCAGTACTTC.

J is TRBJ2-1 and V is TRBV7-9, with 9 bases lining up with TRBD2. Looked up from germline, CDR1 is SEHNR and CDR2 is FQNEAQ (reference sequence). V lost 5 bases and J lost 9; bases outside the gene matches: 14. The length of the CDR3 is 16 residues. The DNA for the CDR3 is TGTGCCAGCAGCCACACTCTGGCGGGAGGGCCGGGTGAGCAGTTCTTC. This encodes CASSHTLAGGPGEQFF.

The chain uses TRBV28 and TRBJ2-1; tentatively, D is TRBD2 (6 bases). The ends were cut back, 4 bases at V and 0 bases at J, with 13 bases in the middle. In germline, CDR1 is MDHEN, CDR2 SYDVKM. The CDR3 loop spans 16 amino acids. CDR3 residues: CASSSRTTNSYNEQFF. CDR3 coding DNA: TGTGCCAGCAGTTCACGGACTACCAACTCCTACAATGAGCAGTTCTTC.

A single count supports this clone. V usage is TRBV5-6 and J usage is TRBJ1-3; unclear D gene. The CDR3 is 15 amino acids. V was clipped by 6 bases and J by 4 bases, with 17 bases between them. The germline gives CDR1 SGHDT, CDR2 YYEEEE. The CDR3 protein is CASTIGGISGNTIYF. Here the CDR3 DNA reads TGTGCCAGCACCATTGGAGGGATTTCGGGAAACACCATATATTTT.

This clone turned up a few times. The chain employs TRBV25-1 and TRBJ1-1, with 9 bases identical to TRBD1. V gave up 5 bases and J gave up 5 bases; unmatched junction bases: 3. Germline V gene lookup returns CDR1 MGHDK and CDR2 SYGVNS. The CDR3 has 13 amino acids. The CDR3 nucleotides read TGTGCCAGCAGTTTTGGGACAGGGACTGAAGCTTTCTTT. This encodes CASSFGTGTEAFF.